The 21 T cell receptor beta chains below were found in one sample sequenced in a study of glioma-infiltrating T cells after dendritic cell vaccination. Data came from immunoSEQ multiplex PCR; TCRdb stores just in-frame clones and leaves some out. The sample holds around 89,000 clones, 85% to 90% seen once. This specimen was blood, taken before dendritic cell vaccination. The receptors were gathered from a human donor with glioblastoma.

The rearrangement uses TRBV5-1 and TRBJ2-7, with 9 bases aligning to TRBD1. V was pared by 4 bases and J by 2 bases, with 7 bases of the junction left unmatched. The V gene's germline CDR1 is SGHRS and CDR2 YFSETQ. The CDR3 covers 15 residues. The CDR3 DNA reads TGCGCCAGCAGCACTGCCGGGACAGGGCCCTACGAGCAGTACTTC. Its protein is CASSTAGTGPYEQYF.

This clone has just a few counts. The V call is TRBV27, the J call TRBJ2-5; D gene unclear. This CDR3 region has 13 residues. The germline V gene encodes CDR1 MNHEY and CDR2 SMNVEV (reference sequence). Between the trimmed V and J ends, which lost 3 bases and 2 bases, there was a span of 7 bases. CDR3 bases: TGTGCCAGCAGTTTGTTCTTTCAAGAGACCCAGTACTTC. It encodes CASSLFFQETQYF.

The chain carries TRBV15 and TRBJ2-7; the D gene is possibly TRBD1 (5 bases). This CDR3 is 13 amino acids long. CDR1 is LNHNV and CDR2 is YYDKDF in the germline V gene (reference sequence). V was pared by 5 bases and J by 7 bases, with 15 bases between. CDR3 region: CATSPGQLKEQYF. CDR3 nucleotides: TGTGCCACCAGCCCTGGACAATTAAAGGAGCAGTACTTC.

V and J are TRBV7-9 and TRBJ1-1; TRBD1 is a possible D gene (5 bases). This CDR3 has 17 amino acids. V was shortened by 5 bases and J by 7 bases, with 26 bases between the two germline ends. Germline values: CDR1 SEHNR, CDR2 FQNEAQ (reference sequence). The CDR3, as DNA: TGTGCCAGCAGCCCTGCCGACGGAGGGAGGGGAACAGGTGAAGCTTTCTTT. Translation gives CASSPADGGRGTGEAFF.

This clone has only a few counts. This sequence joins TRBV2 and TRBJ2-1, with D possibly TRBD1 on 5 matching bases. V dropped 7 bases and J dropped 2 bases, with 9 bases sitting between them. The CDR3 totals 13 residues. CDR1 and CDR2 (germline): SNHLY, FYNNEI. CDR3 DNA: TGTGCCAGCACCCTAGGGGCCTACAATGAGCAGTTCTTC. Translation: CASTLGAYNEQFF. Full variable domain (missing parts from reference TRBV2 and TRBJ2-1): EPEVTQTPSHQVTQMGQEVILRCVPISNHLYFYWYRQILGQKVEFLVSFYNNEISEKSEIFDDQFSVERPDGSNFTLKIRSTKLEDSAMYFCASTLGAYNEQFFGPGTRLTVL.

The V and J genes are TRBV13 and TRBJ2-7; D might be TRBD1 (6 bases). V shed 8 bases and J shed 3 bases, with 14 bases lying between them. CDR3 length: 13 amino acids. Looked up from germline, CDR1 is PRHDT and CDR2 is FYEKMQ (reference sequence). The CDR3 protein is CASGVGANYEQYF. The DNA of the CDR3 is TGTGCCAGCGGGGTGGGGGCGAACTACGAGCAGTACTTC.

The gene calls are TRBV5-6 and TRBJ1-4; 9 nucleotides match TRBD1. CDR3 length: 17 amino acids. Germline CDR1 SGHDT, CDR2 YYEEEE. Unmatched junction bases numbered 15, after V lost 4 bases and J lost 8 bases. Written as DNA, the CDR3 is TGTGCCAGCAGCCTGATGGGGGGCCGGGACAGGGAAGAAAAACTGTTTTTT. This gives the protein CASSLMGGRDREEKLFF.

The gene calls are TRBV7-6 and TRBJ2-7, with 11 bases matching TRBD1. CDR1 is SGHVS and CDR2 is FNYEAQ in the germline V gene. This CDR3 region has 14 residues. V trimming: 5 bases; J trimming: 6 bases; junction bases outside the gene matches: 6. The CDR3, as DNA: TGTGCCAGCAGCCCCCGGACAGGGGGCAGCGAGCAGTACTTC. This encodes CASSPRTGGSEQYF.

The chain links TRBV6-5 to TRBJ2-7; TRBD1 matches 8 bases. Germline CDR1 MNHEY, CDR2 SVGAGI. CDR3 size: 14 residues. Trimming took 5 bases from V and 2 from J; bases not matched to a gene: 5. The CDR3, as DNA: TGTGCCAGCAGTGAGGACAGGGTAGCCTACGAGCAGTACTTC. It yields the protein CASSEDRVAYEQYF.

Notes on this clone: Sequence at one end of the junction differs from germline and may be a read error. The V and J genes are TRBV5-1 and TRBJ2-1; 8 bases fit TRBD2. CDR1 and CDR2 from the germline V gene are SGHRS and YFSETQ. The CDR3 extends over 14 amino acids. Written as DNA, the CDR3 is TGCGCCAGCACCTTGAGCGGGAGAGTGAATGAGCAGTTCTTC. It is translated as CASTLSGRVNEQFF.

This clone was counted only a few times. The chain is built from TRBV28 and TRBJ2-2; 7 bases agree with TRBD1. Germline V lookup: CDR1 MDHEN, CDR2 SYDVKM. There are 15 residues in the CDR3. V lost 6 bases and J lost 4; bases outside the gene matches: 8. The CDR3 coding sequence is TGTGCCAGCAGCCCAGGGACAGCGGTCACCGGGGAGCTGTTTTTT. Translating gives CASSPGTAVTGELFF.

This rearrangement joins TRBV7-2 to TRBJ1-4, with D tentatively TRBD1 (6 bases). The CDR3 sequence is 18 residues long. Germline CDR1 and CDR2: SGHTA and FQGNSA. V dropped 6 bases and J dropped 0 bases, with 20 bases sitting between them. The CDR3 sequence is CASSYRPGGGTTNEKLFF. Here the CDR3 DNA reads TGTGCCAGCAGTTACAGGCCTGGGGGGGGCACAACTAATGAAAAACTGTTTTTT.

The gene calls are TRBV5-1 and TRBJ1-2; the D is unclear. Germline V CDR1 and CDR2: SGHRS, YFSETQ. V lost 0 bases and J 0 bases, leaving 9 bases between the germline ends. The CDR3 contains 15 residues. The CDR3 sequence is CASSLGSSANYGYTF. CDR3 sequence (DNA): TGCGCCAGCAGCTTGGGGAGTTCGGCTAACTATGGCTACACCTTC.

This chain joins TRBV4-2 and TRBJ2-7; 8 nucleotides agree with TRBD2. V lost 1 base to trimming and J lost 2 bases; unmatched junction nucleotides: 13. The CDR3 runs to 18 residues. The germline gives CDR1 LGHNA, CDR2 YNFKEQ. The CDR3 sequence: CASSQGSSGPSPTYEQYF. The CDR3 region has the DNA TGTGCCAGCAGCCAAGGTTCTAGCGGGCCTTCCCCCACCTACGAGCAGTACTTC.

The chain joins TRBV6-4 to TRBJ1-6; D unresolved. The CDR3 length is 16 residues. Germline lookup yields CDR1 MRHNA and CDR2 SNTAGT. The V end lost 6 bases, the J end lost 9 bases, and 21 bases lay between the germline ends. The CDR3 loop reads CASRNQGGPSGSPLHF. CDR3 DNA: TGTGCCAGCAGAAATCAAGGAGGACCATCTGGTTCACCCCTCCACTTT.

V usage is TRBV7-9 and J usage is TRBJ2-7; D is perhaps TRBD2 (6 bases). Trimming removed 1 base at V and 6 bases at J, with 22 bases between. CDR1 is SEHNR and CDR2 is FQNEAQ in the germline V gene (reference sequence). The length of the CDR3 is 17 residues. In DNA form, the CDR3 reads TGTGCCAGCAGCTTAGGGACTGGGGAGGAAGGGTGGAGCGAGCAGTACTTC. Amino acid sequence: CASSLGTGEEGWSEQYF.

V and J are TRBV29-1 and TRBJ1-1; TRBD1 is a possible D gene (5 bases). The V and J ends lost 7 bases and 0 bases respectively, with 12 bases between them. The CDR3 runs to 13 residues. Germline V gene data show CDR1 as SQVTM and CDR2 as ANQGSEA. In DNA, the CDR3 is TGCAGCGCTCGGGGGGAGTTGAACACTGAAGCTTTCTTT. It translates to CSARGELNTEAFF.

The rearrangement links TRBV27 to TRBJ1-2; D gene unclear. V gave up 6 bases and J gave up 4 bases, with 12 bases separating them. The germline V gene has CDR1 MNHEY and CDR2 SMNVEV (reference sequence). The length of the CDR3 is 13 residues. CDR3 in DNA: TGTGCCAGCAGCCCTAATATGATCTATGGCTACACCTTC. This encodes CASSPNMIYGYTF.

The V gene is TRBV28, the J gene TRBJ2-7; possibly TRBD1 for D (6 bases). Trimming took off 5 bases at V and 0 bases at J, with 17 bases between the two ends. From germline, CDR1 is MDHEN and CDR2 SYDVKM. The CDR3 length is 16 residues. In DNA form, the CDR3 reads TGTGCCAGCAGTGTTAATGAGGGGGTGAGCTCCTACGAGCAGTACTTC. Residues: CASSVNEGVSSYEQYF.

The V gene is TRBV7-7, the J gene TRBJ1-2, with TRBD1 as a possible D gene (5 bases). Per the germline V gene, CDR1 is SSHAT and CDR2 is FNYEAQ (reference sequence). V gave up 5 bases and J gave up 4 bases, with 17 bases separating them. CDR3 length equals 15 residues. This CDR3 is CASSPILTVGYGYTF. The CDR3 bases are TGTGCCAGCAGCCCCATACTGACAGTCGGCTATGGCTACACCTTC. The full variable domain, in which reference TRBV7-7 and TRBJ1-2 provide the parts outside the CDR3, is GAGVSQSPRYKVTKRGQDVTLRCDPISSHATLYWYQQALGQGPEFLTYFNYEAQPDKSGLPSDRFSAERPEGSISTLTIQRTEQRDSAMYRCASSPILTVGYGYTFGSGTRLTVV.

The chain uses TRBV19 and TRBJ2-7, with 7 bases fitting TRBD1. This CDR3 contains 13 residues. After removal of 3 bases from V and 3 bases from J, the junction contained 2 bases not matched to a gene. CDR1 is LNHDA, CDR2 SQIVND, per germline (reference sequence). The CDR3 bases are TGTGCCAGTAGTATCGGACAGGTCTACGAGCAGTACTTC. It is translated as CASSIGQVYEQYF.